This T cell receptor (beta chain) was identified in a study of blood T cell repertoires in COVID-19. Turning to the study itself: Acute and convalescent COVID-19 samples came from the United States, Italy and Spain. Sources were T cells, B-cell-depleted T cells, or PBMCs; the material itself was cDNA or gDNA.

As handled by the study authors: Estimates of nucleated cell counts were drawn from the amplification of reference gene primers. Data came from immunoSEQ multiplex PCR; TCRdb stores just in-frame clones and leaves some out. That table is the source of V, J and clone size, and D and trimming were worked out from the DNA. The sample yields around 70,000 clones, about 90% seen once. CDR1 is SGHVS and CDR2 is FQNEAQ in the germline V gene. The CDR3 length is 12 residues. Trimming took off 5 bases at V and 7 bases at J, with 10 bases between the two ends. The chain combines TRBV7-8 with TRBJ2-3; no clear D gene. The clonotype originates from a woman aged 80 or over with active or convalescent COVID-19. The sequencing input was peripheral blood. CDR3 bases: TGTGCCAGCAGCCCCCCGAGTAATACGCAGTATTTT. Its protein is CASSPPSNTQYF.